This TCR beta chain derives from a study of PD-L1 blockade in urothelial cancer (dated by TCRdb to the late 2010s). With regard to the full study: Every patient began therapy at some point between 2013 and 2015 and was given atezolizumab 1,200 mg intravenously every 3 weeks. About 90% of the roughly 30 patients were identified as males with urothelial cancer of bladder origin, and a prior smoking history was reported by 18 of 29 patients. Patients had an ECOG performance status of 0 or 1 and had received between 0 and 3 prior chemotherapy regimens. Blood samples were analyzed 3 weeks after the start of treatment (second dose) and 6 weeks after the start of treatment. Blood samples gave median yields of approximately 130,000 T cells and over 80,000 unique TCRs, along with a median clonality of roughly 0.08. Somatic, immune and clinical correlates of response to PD-L1 blockade with atezolizumab in urothelial cancer were the focus of an exploratory multi-omic analysis. TCR sequencing covered pretreatment tumor samples and matched, serially collected peripheral blood taken before and after atezolizumab treatment. Progression-free survival longer than 6 months counted as durable clinical benefit, and TCR features were additionally tested against both progression-free and overall survival. In the same patients who had TCR sequencing, pretreatment tumors also underwent whole exome sequencing and RNA sequencing. Durable clinical benefit was achieved by nine patients and was not achieved by 20 patients. Around 29 patients had pretreatment blood TCR-seq, about 25 had at least one posttreatment blood collection, and about 25 had tumor TCR-seq. Summary of the overall study and its limitations: Small sample size (n of about 29) and many exploratory analyses mean the results are intended to be hypothesis-generating. Improved progression-free and overall survival was found to be associated with pretreatment peripheral blood TCR clonality below the median. At 3 weeks after the start of treatment, tumor-associated TCR clones in peripheral blood had expanded more in patients with durable benefit (n ≈ 20, p = 0.022).

Synthetic TCR analog templates were spiked into each PCR so that absolute template abundance could be estimated from read counts. TCRbeta CDR3 regions were amplified from genomic DNA with bias-controlled V and J gene primers using the immunoSEQ assay. Sequencing of rearranged TCRbeta segments was performed at approximately 20X coverage. The authors' analysis ran thus. Sequencing errors were corrected by clustering, and CDR3s were annotated against IMGT so that V, D and J genes could be assigned. Only productive TCRbeta rearrangements were used in downstream analyses, excluding out-of-frame or stop-codon sequences. Clonality was computed as one minus Shannon entropy normalized by the log of the number of unique productive sequences. Clones differing between time points or between blood and tumor were identified using Fisher's exact test with Benjamini-Hochberg correction, with an adjusted p below 0.01 applied as the threshold. TCRdb provides this immuneACCESS table in a form limited to in-frame rearrangements. Some clones are lacking; in checked studies, under half of them reflect an unresolved V gene, and why the rest are absent is not known. The DNA gave D and trimming, while V, J and clone size come from that table. This sample lists approximately 100,000 clones; around 93% were detected once. 0.92% of the sample is taken by the ten largest.

Details on this clone: Its specific antigen is unknown. Nothing much larger sits one base from this clone, and base qualities are not available.

A total of around 30 patients with locally advanced or metastatic urothelial carcinoma, treated at Memorial Sloan Kettering on a trial protocol, made up the cohort. Peripheral blood mononuclear cells were collected from each patient pretreatment and during treatment, giving between 1 and 8 total time points per patient. The Qiagen DNeasy Blood extraction kit was used to purify genomic DNA from total PBMCs and tumor samples. Collected pretreatment and during treatment, PBMCs were isolated and stored as previously described. The TCR was taken from an elderly woman with urothelial cancer. Sequenced material: PBMCs, taken around atezolizumab (anti-PD-L1) treatment.

The CDR3 protein is CASSPIAQTSHNEQFF. DNA sequence: TGCGCCAGCAGCCCCATAGCTCAGACTAGCCACAATGAGCAGTTCTTC. Recombination connected TRBV5-1 to TRBJ2-1, and 7 junction bases match TRBD2. Trimming takes 4 bases off V and 5 bases off J; junction bases not matched to a gene: 12. From the cysteine through the phenylalanine, the CDR3 covers 16 amino acids. Only CDR3 DNA is held: 48 bases, read in frame from base 1. From the germline V gene, CDR1 is SGHRS and CDR2 is YFSETQ.